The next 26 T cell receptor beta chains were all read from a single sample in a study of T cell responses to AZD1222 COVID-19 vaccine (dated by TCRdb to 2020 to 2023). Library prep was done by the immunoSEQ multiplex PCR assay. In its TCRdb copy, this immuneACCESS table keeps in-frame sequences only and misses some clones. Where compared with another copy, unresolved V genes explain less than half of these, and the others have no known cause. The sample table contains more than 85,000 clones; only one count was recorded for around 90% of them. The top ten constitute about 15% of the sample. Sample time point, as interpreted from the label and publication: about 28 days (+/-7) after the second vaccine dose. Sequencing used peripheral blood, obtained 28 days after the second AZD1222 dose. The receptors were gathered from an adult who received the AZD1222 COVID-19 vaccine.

The CDR3 DNA reads TGTGCTAGTGGGGCATGGACTAGCACTAGCACAGATACGCAGTATTTT. It specifies CASGAWTSTSTDTQYF. V is TRBV12-5 and J is TRBJ2-3; 8 bases map to TRBD2. The V and J ends lost 6 bases and 0 bases, in that order; junction bases with no gene match: 8. The CDR3 is 16 residues long. The germline gives CDR1 LGHNT, CDR2 FRNRAP.

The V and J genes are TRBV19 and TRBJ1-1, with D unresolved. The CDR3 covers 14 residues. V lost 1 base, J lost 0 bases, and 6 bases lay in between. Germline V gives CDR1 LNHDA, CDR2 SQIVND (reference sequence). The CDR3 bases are TGTGCCAGTAGTATAGGCATACTGAACACTGAAGCTTTCTTT. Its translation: CASSIGILNTEAFF.

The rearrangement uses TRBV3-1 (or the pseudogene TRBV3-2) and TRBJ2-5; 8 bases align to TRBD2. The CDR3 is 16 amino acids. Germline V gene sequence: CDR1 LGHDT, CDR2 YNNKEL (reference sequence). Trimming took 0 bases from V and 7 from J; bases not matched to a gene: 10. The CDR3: CASSQDVVAGLATQYF. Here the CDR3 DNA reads TGTGCCAGCAGCCAAGATGTGGTAGCGGGGCTTGCGACCCAGTACTTC.

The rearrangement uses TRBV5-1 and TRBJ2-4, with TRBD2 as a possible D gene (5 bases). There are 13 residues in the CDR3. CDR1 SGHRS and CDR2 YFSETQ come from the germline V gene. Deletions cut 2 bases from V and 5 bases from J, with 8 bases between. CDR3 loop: CASSFEGENIQYF. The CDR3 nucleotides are TGCGCCAGCAGCTTCGAGGGTGAAAACATTCAGTACTTC.

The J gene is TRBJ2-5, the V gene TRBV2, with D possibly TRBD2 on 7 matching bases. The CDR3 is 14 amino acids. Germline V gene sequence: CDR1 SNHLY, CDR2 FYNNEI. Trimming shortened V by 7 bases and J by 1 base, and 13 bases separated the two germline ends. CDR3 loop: CASNYGGLQETQYF. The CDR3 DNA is TGTGCCAGCAATTACGGGGGGCTCCAAGAGACCCAGTACTTC.

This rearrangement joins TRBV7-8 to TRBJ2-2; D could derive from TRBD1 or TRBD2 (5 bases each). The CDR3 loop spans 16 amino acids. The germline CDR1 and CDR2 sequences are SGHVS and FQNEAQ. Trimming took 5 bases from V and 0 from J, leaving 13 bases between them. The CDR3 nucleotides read TGTGCCAGCAGCGGGGACGGCTATACGAACACCGGGGAGCTGTTTTTT. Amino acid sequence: CASSGDGYTNTGELFF.

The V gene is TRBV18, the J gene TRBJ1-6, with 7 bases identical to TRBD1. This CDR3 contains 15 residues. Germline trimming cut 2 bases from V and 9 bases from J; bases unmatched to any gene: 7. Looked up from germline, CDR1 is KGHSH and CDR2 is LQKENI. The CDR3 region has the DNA TGTGCCAGCTCACCAGCCGGGACAGAGATTTCACCCCTCCACTTT. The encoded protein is CASSPAGTEISPLHF.

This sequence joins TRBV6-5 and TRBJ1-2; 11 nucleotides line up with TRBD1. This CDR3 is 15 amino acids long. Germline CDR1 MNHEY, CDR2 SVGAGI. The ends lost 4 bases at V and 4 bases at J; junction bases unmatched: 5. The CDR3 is CASSSRTGGGYGYTF. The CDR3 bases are TGTGCCAGCAGTTCGAGGACAGGGGGCGGCTATGGCTACACCTTC.

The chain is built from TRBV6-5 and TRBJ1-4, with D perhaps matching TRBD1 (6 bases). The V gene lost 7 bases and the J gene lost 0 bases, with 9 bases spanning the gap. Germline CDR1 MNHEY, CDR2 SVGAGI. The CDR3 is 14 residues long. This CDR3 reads CASKEGATNEKLFF. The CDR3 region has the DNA TGTGCCAGCAAGGAGGGGGCAACTAATGAAAAACTGTTTTTT.

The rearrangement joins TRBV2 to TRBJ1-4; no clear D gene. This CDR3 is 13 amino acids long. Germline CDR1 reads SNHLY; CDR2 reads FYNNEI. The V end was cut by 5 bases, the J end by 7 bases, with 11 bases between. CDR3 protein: CASSLRRVEKLFF. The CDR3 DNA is TGTGCCAGCAGTCTAAGGCGGGTTGAAAAACTGTTTTTT. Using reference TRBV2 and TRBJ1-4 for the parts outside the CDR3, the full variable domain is EPEVTQTPSHQVTQMGQEVILRCVPISNHLYFYWYRQILGQKVEFLVSFYNNEISEKSEIFDDQFSVERPDGSNFTLKIRSTKLEDSAMYFCASSLRRVEKLFFGSGTQLSVL.

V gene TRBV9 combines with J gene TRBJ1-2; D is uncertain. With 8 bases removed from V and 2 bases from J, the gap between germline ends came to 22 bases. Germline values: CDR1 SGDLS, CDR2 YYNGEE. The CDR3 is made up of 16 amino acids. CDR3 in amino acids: CARGSGPRTRNYGYTF. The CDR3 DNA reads TGTGCCAGAGGTAGTGGACCCAGGACTAGAAACTATGGCTACACCTTC.

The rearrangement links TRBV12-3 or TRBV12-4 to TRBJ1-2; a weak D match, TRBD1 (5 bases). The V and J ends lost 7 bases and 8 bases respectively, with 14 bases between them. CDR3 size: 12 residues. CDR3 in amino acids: CASILTGGGYTF. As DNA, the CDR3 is TGTGCCAGCATCCTTACGGGGGGAGGCTACACCTTC.

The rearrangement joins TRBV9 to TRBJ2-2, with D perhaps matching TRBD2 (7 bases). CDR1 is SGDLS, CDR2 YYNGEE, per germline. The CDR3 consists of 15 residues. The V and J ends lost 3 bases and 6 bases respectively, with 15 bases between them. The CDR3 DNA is TGTGCCAGCAGCGGCGGAAGGGGGGGTCCCGGGGAGCTGTTTTTT. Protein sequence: CASSGGRGGPGELFF.

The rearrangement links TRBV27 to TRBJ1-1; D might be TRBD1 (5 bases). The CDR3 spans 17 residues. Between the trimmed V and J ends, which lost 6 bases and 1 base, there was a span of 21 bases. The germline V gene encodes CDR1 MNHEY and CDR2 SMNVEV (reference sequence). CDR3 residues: CASSLNFHVQGNTEAFF. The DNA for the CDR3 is TGTGCCAGCAGCCTAAATTTCCACGTCCAGGGGAACACTGAAGCTTTCTTT.

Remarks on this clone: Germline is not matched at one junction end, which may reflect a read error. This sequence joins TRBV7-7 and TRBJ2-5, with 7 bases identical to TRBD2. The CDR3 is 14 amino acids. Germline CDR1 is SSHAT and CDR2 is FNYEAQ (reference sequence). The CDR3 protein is CASSLAGYSGTQYF. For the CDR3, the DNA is TGTGCTAGCAGCTTAGCGGGTTACTCGGGGACCCAGTACTTC.

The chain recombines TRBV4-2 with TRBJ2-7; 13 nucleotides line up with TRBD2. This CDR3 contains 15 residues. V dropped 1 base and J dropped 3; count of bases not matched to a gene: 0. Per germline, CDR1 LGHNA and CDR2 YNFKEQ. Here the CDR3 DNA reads TGTGCCAGCAGCCAAGGACTAGCGGGGGGCTACGAGCAGTACTTC. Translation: CASSQGLAGGYEQYF.

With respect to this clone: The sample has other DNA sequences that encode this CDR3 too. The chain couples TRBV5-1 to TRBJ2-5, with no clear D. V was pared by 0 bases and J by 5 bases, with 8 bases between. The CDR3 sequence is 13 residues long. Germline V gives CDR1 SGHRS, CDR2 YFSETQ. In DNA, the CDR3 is TGCGCCAGCAGCTTGGAACTACAGGAGACCCAGTACTTC. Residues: CASSLELQETQYF.

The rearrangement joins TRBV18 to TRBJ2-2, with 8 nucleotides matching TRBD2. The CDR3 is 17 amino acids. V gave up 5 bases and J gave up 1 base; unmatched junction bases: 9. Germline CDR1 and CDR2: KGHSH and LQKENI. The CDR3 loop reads CASSERAGVKNTGELFF. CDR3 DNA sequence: TGTGCCAGCTCAGAGAGAGCGGGAGTGAAGAACACCGGGGAGCTGTTTTTT.

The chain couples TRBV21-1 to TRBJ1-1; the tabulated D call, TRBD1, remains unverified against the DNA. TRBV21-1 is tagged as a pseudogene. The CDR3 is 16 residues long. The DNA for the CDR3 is TGTGCCAGCAGCAAAGAGGCTGGGACACAGAACACTGAAGCTTTCTTT. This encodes CASSKEAGTQNTEAFF.

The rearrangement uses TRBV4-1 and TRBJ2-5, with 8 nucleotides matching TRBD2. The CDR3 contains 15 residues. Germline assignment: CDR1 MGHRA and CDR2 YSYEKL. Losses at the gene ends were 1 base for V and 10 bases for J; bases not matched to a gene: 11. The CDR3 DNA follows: TGCGCCAGCAGCCAAGCACTAGCGGCCTGGGGGAGCCAGTACTTC. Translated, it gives CASSQALAAWGSQYF.

The CDR3 sequence is CASGQRGQGKKEQFF. For the CDR3, the DNA is TGTGCCAGCGGGCAGAGGGGACAGGGGAAAAAAGAGCAGTTCTTC. This sequence joins TRBV2 and TRBJ2-1; 10 bases match TRBD1. The CDR3 covers 15 residues. Trimming at V came to 8 bases and at J to 10 bases, leaving 14 bases not matched to a gene. CDR1 is SNHLY and CDR2 is FYNNEI in the germline V gene.

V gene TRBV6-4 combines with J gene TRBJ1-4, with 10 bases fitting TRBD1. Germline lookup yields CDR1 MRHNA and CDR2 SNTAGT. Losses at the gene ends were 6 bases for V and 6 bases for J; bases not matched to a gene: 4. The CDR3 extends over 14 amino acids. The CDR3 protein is CASRTGTGDEKLFF. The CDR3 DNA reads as TGTGCCAGCAGGACCGGGACAGGGGATGAAAAACTGTTTTTT.

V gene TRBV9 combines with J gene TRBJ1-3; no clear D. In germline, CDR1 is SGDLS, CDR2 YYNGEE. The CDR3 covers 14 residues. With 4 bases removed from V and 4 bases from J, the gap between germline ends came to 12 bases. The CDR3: CASSSRSGGNTIYF. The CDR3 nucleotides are TGTGCCAGCAGCTCCCGATCCGGGGGAAACACCATATATTTT.

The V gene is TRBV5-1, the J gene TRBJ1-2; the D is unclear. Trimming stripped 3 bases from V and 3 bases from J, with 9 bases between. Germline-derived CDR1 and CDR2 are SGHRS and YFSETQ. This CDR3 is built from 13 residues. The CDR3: CASSSWVDYGYTF. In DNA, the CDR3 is TGCGCCAGCAGCTCGTGGGTCGACTATGGCTACACCTTC.

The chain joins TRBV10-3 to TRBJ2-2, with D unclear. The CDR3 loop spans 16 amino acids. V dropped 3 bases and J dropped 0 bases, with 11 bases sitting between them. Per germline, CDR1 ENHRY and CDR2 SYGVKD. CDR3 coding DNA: TGTGCCATCAGTGATCGAGGAATTTCGAACACCGGGGAGCTGTTTTTT. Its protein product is CAISDRGISNTGELFF.

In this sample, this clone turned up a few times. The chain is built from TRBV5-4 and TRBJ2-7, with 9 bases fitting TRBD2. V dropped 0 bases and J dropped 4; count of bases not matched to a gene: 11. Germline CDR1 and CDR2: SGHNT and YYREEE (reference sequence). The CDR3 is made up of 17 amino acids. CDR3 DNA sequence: TGTGCCAGCAGCTTGGGGCAGGGCGGGGGGGCCGGTTACGAGCAGTACTTC. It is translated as CASSLGQGGGAGYEQYF.